These 6 T cell receptor beta chains share one sample of origin, sequenced in a study of T cell changes during pregnancy in multiple sclerosis. Some clones are missing from TCRdb's copy, which holds only in-frame ones; the method was immunoSEQ multiplex PCR. The data show tens of thousands of clones, more than 85% seen once. This specimen consisted of peripheral blood, obtained in the second trimester of pregnancy. These receptors were taken from a female donor with multiple sclerosis, enrolled in a pregnancy study.

The CDR3 region is CASSLSPGTGWGTDTQYF. The DNA for the CDR3 is TGTGCCAGCAGTTTATCACCCGGGACAGGGTGGGGAACAGATACGCAGTATTTT. The V call is TRBV7-6, the J call TRBJ2-3; TRBD1 matches 9 bases. CDR3 length equals 18 residues. The V and J ends lost 6 bases and 3 bases, in that order; junction bases with no gene match: 16. Germline assignment: CDR1 SGHVS and CDR2 FNYEAQ. The whole variable domain, filled in from reference TRBV7-6 and TRBJ2-3, reads GAGVSQSPRYKVTKRGQDVALRCDPISGHVSLYWYRQALGQGPEFLTYFNYEAQQDKSGLPNDRFSAERPEGSISTLTIQRTEQRDSAMYRCASSLSPGTGWGTDTQYFGPGTRLTVL.

V gene TRBV29-1 combines with J gene TRBJ1-5; D gene ambiguous. V lost 1 base and J lost 5, with 9 bases in between. CDR3 length: 13 residues. The germline V gene has CDR1 SQVTM and CDR2 ANQGSEA. CDR3 sequence: CSVEVAGDQPQHF. CDR3 bases: TGCAGCGTTGAAGTAGCCGGGGATCAGCCCCAGCATTTT.

The chain couples TRBV6-6 to TRBJ2-5, with 9 bases lining up with TRBD1. The CDR3 length is 14 residues. The germline V gene has CDR1 MNHNY and CDR2 SVGAGI (reference sequence). J was trimmed by 2 bases and V by 5 bases; bases with no gene match: 3. This CDR3 is CASSPGTGQETQYF. The CDR3 DNA sequence: TGTGCCAGCAGTCCTGGGACAGGGCAAGAGACCCAGTACTTC.

The chain couples TRBV18 to TRBJ2-2, with 8 bases aligning to TRBD1. Trimming at V came to 6 bases and at J to 1 base, leaving 7 bases not matched to a gene. This CDR3 spans 16 amino acids. Germline lookup yields CDR1 KGHSH and CDR2 LQKENI. The CDR3 bases are TGTGCCAGCTCTCCAATGGGGACAGGGAACACCGGGGAGCTGTTTTTT. It translates to CASSPMGTGNTGELFF.

The genes are TRBV6-5 and TRBJ1-2; 9 nucleotides match TRBD1. The CDR3 loop spans 14 amino acids. Germline-derived CDR1 and CDR2 are MNHEY and SVGAGI. Trimming took 6 bases from V and 5 from J; bases not matched to a gene: 7. CDR3 sequence (DNA): TGTGCCAGCAGGGAAATGGACAGGGGATATGGCTACACCTTC. The encoded protein is CASREMDRGYGYTF.

V gene TRBV5-4 combines with J gene TRBJ2-3; D ambiguous. The V and J ends lost 0 bases and 2 bases respectively, with 7 bases between them. This CDR3 is 14 amino acids long. Germline values: CDR1 SGHNT, CDR2 YYREEE (reference sequence). DNA for the CDR3: TGTGCCAGCAGCTTGGGCCGGGTCACAGATACGCAGTATTTT. Its translation: CASSLGRVTDTQYF.